This TCR beta chain was sequenced during a study of post-analysis software for immune sequencing data. Across the study: The study covered relapsing-remitting, secondary progressive and progressive-relapsing courses of multiple sclerosis.

This clonotype was picked up many times. The target antigen is unknown. Study results and limitations: Samples prepared in the same batch strongly co-clustered by F measure. A significant reduction in normalized Chao1 diversity was observed in multiple sclerosis patients versus controls.

Prepared libraries of TCR beta cDNA carried unique molecular identifiers. TCRdb processed the PCR reads anew with MiXCR; each CDR3 protein has one entry. The sample carries roughly 730,000 distinct CDR3 sequences, 25% to 30% recorded once. This TCR was sampled from a girl between 10 and 17 years old with multiple sclerosis. Sequenced input: blood.

The CDR3 nucleotides are TGTGCCAGCAGCCTACACGGGCAGTATGGCTACACCTTC. Translating it yields CASSLHGQYGYTF. This rearrangement joins TRBV7-2 to TRBJ1-2; no clear D gene. The germline V gene has CDR1 SGHTA and CDR2 FQGNSA. V was cut by 5 bases and J by 5 bases, with 12 bases left in between. The CDR3 is 13 residues long.